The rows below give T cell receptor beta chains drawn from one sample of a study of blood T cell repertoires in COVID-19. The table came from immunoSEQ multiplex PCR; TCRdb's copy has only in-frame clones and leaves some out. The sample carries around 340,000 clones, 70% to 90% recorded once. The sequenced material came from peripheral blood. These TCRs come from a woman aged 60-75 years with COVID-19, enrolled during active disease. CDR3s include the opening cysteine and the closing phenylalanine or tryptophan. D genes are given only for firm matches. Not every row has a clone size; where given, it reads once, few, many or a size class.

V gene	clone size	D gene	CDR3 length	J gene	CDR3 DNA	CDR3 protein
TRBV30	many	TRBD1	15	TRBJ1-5	TGTGCCTGGAGCCCCCCGGACAGGGTCAATCAGCCCCAGCATTTT	CAWSPPDRVNQPQHF
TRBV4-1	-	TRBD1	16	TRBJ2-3	TGCGCCAGCAGCTCTCCCCACAGGGGGCGGGGAGATACGCAGTATTTT	CASSSPHRGRGDTQYF
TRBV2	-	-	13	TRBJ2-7	TGTGCCAGCAGACGCCCCGGGAGCTACGAGCAGTACTTC	CASRRPGSYEQYF
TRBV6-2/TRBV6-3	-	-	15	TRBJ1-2	TGTGCCAGCAGTTACTCGAGGCAGGGGAACTATGGCTACACCTTC	CASSYSRQGNYGYTF
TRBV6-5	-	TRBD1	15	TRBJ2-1	TGTGCCAGCAGCACCCGTCCGAGGACAGGGAATGAGCAGTTCTTC	CASSTRPRTGNEQFF
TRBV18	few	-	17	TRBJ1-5	TGTGCCAGCTCACCAGGGACACCTTATTATAGCAATCAGCCCCAGCATTTT	CASSPGTPYYSNQPQHF
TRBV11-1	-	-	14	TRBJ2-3	TGTGCCAGCAGCTTATCCGGGAAGTTAGATACGCAGTATTTT	CASSLSGKLDTQYF
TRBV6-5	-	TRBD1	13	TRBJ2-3	TGTGCCAGCAGCAGACAGGGATCAGATACGCAGTATTTT	CASSRQGSDTQYF
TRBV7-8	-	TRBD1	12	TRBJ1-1	TGTGCCAGCAGCTTCTACAGGGGTGAAGCTTTCTTT	CASSFYRGEAFF
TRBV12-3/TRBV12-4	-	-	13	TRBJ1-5	TGTGCCAGCAGGGGACAAGGCAATCAGCCCCAGCATTTT	CASRGQGNQPQHF
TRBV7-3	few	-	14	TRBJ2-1	TGTGCCAGCAGCCCTAGATCAGGGAACAATGAGCAGTTCTTC	CASSPRSGNNEQFF
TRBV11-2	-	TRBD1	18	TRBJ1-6	TGTGCCAGCAGCCCTCGGACAGGGGGTAGCTCCTATAATTCACCCCTCCACTTT	CASSPRTGGSSYNSPLHF
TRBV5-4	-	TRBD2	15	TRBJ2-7	TGTGCCAGCAGCGAACAAGCGGGGGGGGCCTACGAGCAGTACTTC	CASSEQAGGAYEQYF
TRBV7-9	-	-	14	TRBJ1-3	TGTGCCAGCGAGGCGGGATCCCCAGGAAACACCATATATTTT	CASEAGSPGNTIYF
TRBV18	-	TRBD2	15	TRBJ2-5	TGTGCCAGCTCACCCCCGGGACTAGACCAAGAGACCCAGTACTTC	CASSPPGLDQETQYF
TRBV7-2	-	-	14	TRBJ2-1	TGTGCCAGCAGCTTCCCGGGGAGCGGGAATGAGCAGTTCTTC	CASSFPGSGNEQFF
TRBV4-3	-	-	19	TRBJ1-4	TGCGCCAGCAGCCAAGACCTTTTACGTCGGCACCCCGCAGGTGAAAAACTGTTTTTT	CASSQDLLRRHPAGEKLFF
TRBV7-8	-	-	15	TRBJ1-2	TGTGCCAGCAGCTTATCGGGCAGGGGAATTGGAGGCTACACCTTC	CASSLSGRGIGGYTF
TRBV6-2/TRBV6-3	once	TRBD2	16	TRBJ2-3	TGTGCCAGCAGTTACGGATTAGCGGGGGACACAGATACGCAGTATTTT	CASSYGLAGDTDTQYF